Below, one T cell receptor (beta chain) is given with its context. What it binds is unknown. This specimen comes from a study of beta chain features in type 1 diabetes. Study results and limitations: The study found moderately but significantly shorter TCRB CDR3s in all four CD4+ subsets of Type 1 diabetes patients.

This CDR3 spans 17 amino acids. Trimming left V 0 bases short and J 5 bases short, with 19 bases between. Germline assignment: CDR1 SEHNR and CDR2 FQNEAQ (reference sequence). As every portion of the isolated RNA was reverse transcribed, the sequencing read expressed TCRB transcripts. TCRdb's copy holds only in-frame clones and misses some; the assay was immunoSEQ multiplex PCR. The sample yields 120,000 or so clones, around 15% seen once. Material: central memory CD4+ T cells from blood. This TCR came from a man aged 25 to 40 with type 1 diabetes. The gene calls are TRBV7-9 and TRBJ1-1; D ambiguous. The CDR3 reads CASSLASLPQRRTEAFF. Here the CDR3 DNA reads TGTGCCAGCAGCTTAGCGTCCCTCCCACAACGGAGGACTGAAGCTTTCTTT.